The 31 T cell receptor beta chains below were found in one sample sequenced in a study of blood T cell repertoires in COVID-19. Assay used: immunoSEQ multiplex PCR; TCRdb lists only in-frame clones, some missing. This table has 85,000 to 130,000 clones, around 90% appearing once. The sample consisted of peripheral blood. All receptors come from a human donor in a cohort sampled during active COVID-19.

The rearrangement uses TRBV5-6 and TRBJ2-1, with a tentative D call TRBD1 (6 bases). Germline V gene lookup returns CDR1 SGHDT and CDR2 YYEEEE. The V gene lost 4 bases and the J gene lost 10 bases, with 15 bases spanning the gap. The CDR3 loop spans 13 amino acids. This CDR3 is CASSTGTGREQFF. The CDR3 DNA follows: TGTGCCAGCAGCACAGGGACGGGGCGGGAGCAGTTCTTC. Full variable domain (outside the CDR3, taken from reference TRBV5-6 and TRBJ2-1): DAGVTQSPTHLIKTRGQQVTLRCSPKSGHDTVSWYQQALGQGPQFIFQYYEEEERQRGNFPDRFSGHQFPNYSSELNVNALLLGDSALYLCASSTGTGREQFFGPGTRLTVL.

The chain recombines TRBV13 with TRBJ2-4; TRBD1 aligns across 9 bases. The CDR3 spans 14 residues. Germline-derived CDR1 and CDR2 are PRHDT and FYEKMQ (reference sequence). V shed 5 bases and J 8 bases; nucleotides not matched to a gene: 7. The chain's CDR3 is CASSPRTGDDIQYF. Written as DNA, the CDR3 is TGTGCCAGCAGCCCCCGGACAGGGGATGACATTCAGTACTTC.

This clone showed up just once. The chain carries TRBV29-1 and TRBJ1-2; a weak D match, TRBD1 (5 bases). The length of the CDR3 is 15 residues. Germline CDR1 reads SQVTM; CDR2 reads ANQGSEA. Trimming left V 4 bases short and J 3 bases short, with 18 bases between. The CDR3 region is CSVVGAQKGHYGYTF. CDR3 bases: TGCAGCGTTGTAGGGGCCCAAAAGGGGCACTATGGCTACACCTTC.

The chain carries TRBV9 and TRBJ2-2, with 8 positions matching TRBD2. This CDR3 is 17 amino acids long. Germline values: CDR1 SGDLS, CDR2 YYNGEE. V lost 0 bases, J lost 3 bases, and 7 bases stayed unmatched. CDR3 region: CASSVDQREYYTGELFF. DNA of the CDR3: TGTGCCAGCAGCGTAGACCAGCGGGAGTATTACACCGGGGAGCTGTTTTTT.

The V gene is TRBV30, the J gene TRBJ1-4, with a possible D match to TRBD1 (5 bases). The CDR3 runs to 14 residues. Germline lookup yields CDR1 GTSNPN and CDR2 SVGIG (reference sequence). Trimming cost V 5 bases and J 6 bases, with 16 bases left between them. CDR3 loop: CAWESTGDHEKLFF. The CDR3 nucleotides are TGTGCCTGGGAATCTACAGGAGACCATGAAAAACTGTTTTTT.

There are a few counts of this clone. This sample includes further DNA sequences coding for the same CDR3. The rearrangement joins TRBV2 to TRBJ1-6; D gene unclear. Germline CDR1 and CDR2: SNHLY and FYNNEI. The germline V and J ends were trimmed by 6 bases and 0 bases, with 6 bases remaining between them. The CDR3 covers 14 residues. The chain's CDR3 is CASRRDSYNSPLHF. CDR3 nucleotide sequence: TGTGCCAGCAGGAGGGACTCCTATAATTCACCCCTCCACTTT.

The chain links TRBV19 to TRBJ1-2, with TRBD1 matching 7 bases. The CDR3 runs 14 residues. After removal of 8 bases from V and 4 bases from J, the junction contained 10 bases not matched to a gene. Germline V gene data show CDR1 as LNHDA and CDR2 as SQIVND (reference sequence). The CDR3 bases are TGTGCCAGTGGGTCCCGGGACAGACTCTATGGCTACACCTTC. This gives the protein CASGSRDRLYGYTF.

CDR3 sequence: CASSVAQGTRTEAFF. The DNA for the CDR3 is TGTGCCAGCAGCGTTGCACAGGGAACTCGCACTGAAGCTTTCTTT. V gene TRBV7-9 combines with J gene TRBJ1-1; maybe TRBD1 (6 bases). V was pared by 5 bases and J by 4 bases, with 17 bases between. This CDR3 is built from 15 residues. CDR1 and CDR2 (germline): SEHNR, FQNEAQ (reference sequence).

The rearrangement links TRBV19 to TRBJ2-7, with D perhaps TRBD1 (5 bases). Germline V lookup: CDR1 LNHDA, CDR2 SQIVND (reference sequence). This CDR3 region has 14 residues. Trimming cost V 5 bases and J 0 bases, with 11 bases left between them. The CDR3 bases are TGTGCCAGTAGTTTTACAGGTAACTCCTACGAGCAGTACTTC. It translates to CASSFTGNSYEQYF.

The DNA for the CDR3 is TGTGCCAGCACCACAGGGGGCTTAGGGGAAGCTTTCTTT. Its translation is CASTTGGLGEAFF. The rearrangement links TRBV12-3 or TRBV12-4 to TRBJ1-1; TRBD1 matches 9 bases. CDR3 length: 13 residues. The junction had 8 bases not matched to a gene; V was cut back by 7 bases and J by 8 bases.

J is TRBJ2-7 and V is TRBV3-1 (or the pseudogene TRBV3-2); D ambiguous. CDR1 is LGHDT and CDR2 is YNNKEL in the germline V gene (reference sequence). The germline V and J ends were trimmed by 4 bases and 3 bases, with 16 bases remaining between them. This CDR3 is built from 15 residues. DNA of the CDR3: TGTGCCAGCAGCCCCCCCGGCGCGGCTCACTACGAGCAGTACTTC. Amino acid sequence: CASSPPGAAHYEQYF.

Here the CDR3 DNA reads TGTGCCAGCAGCAGACGCAGGGTTTTTGATGGCTACACCTTC. It yields the protein CASSRRRVFDGYTF. The rearrangement uses TRBV9 and TRBJ1-2; weak D call: TRBD1 (5 bases). Per germline, CDR1 SGDLS and CDR2 YYNGEE. V dropped 4 bases and J dropped 6 bases, with 16 bases sitting between them. CDR3 size: 14 residues.

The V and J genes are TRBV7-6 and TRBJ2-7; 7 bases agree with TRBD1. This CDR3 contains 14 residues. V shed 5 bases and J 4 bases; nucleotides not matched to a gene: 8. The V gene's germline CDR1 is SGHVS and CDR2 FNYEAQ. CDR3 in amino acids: CASSPRPDRYEQYF. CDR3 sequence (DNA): TGTGCCAGCAGCCCCCGCCCGGACAGGTACGAGCAGTACTTC.

CDR3 in DNA: TGTGCCAGCAGCTCACAGGGTTTCAAAAACATTCAGTACTTC. Amino acids: CASSSQGFKNIQYF. This chain joins TRBV5-6 and TRBJ2-4; D is perhaps TRBD1 (6 bases). The CDR3 consists of 14 residues. Germline CDR1 is SGHDT and CDR2 is YYEEEE. With 3 bases removed from V and 3 bases from J, the gap between germline ends came to 10 bases.

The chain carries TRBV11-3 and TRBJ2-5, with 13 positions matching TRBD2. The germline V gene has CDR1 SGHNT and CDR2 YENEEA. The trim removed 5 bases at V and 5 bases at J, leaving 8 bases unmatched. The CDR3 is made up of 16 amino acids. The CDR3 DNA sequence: TGTGCCAGCAGCAATCCCGGACTAGCGGGAGCCGAGACCCAGTACTTC. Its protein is CASSNPGLAGAETQYF.

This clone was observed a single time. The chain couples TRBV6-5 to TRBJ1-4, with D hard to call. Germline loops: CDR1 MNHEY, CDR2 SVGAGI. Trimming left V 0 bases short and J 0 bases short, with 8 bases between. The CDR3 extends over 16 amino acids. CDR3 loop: CASSYSNIPTNEKLFF. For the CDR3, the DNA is TGTGCCAGCAGTTACTCGAACATACCAACTAATGAAAAACTGTTTTTT.

CDR3 DNA: TGTGCCAGCAGTTTATTGGGGACAGGGGGTGAAAAACTGTTTTTT. It is translated as CASSLLGTGGEKLFF. This rearrangement joins TRBV28 to TRBJ1-4; 11 bases map to TRBD1. The CDR3 contains 15 residues. Germline V gene lookup returns CDR1 MDHEN and CDR2 SYDVKM. The ends lost 1 base at V and 7 bases at J; junction bases unmatched: 2.

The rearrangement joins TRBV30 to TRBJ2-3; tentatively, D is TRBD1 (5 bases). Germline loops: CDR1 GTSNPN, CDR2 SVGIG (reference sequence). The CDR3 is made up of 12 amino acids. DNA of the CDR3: TGTGCTTGTGGAAGGGGAACAGATACGCAGTATTTT. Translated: CACGRGTDTQYF.

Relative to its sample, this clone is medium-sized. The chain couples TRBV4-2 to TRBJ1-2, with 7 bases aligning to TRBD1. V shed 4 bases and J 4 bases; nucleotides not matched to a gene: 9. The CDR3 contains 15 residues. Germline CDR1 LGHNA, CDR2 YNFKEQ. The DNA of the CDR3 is TGTGCCAGCAGCCTTCCCCTCGGGGACAGCTATGGCTACACCTTC. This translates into CASSLPLGDSYGYTF.

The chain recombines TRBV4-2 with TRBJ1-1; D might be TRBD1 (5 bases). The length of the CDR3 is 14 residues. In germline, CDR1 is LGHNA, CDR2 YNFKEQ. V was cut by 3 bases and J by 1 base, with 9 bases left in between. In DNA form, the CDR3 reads TGTGCCAGCAGCCAGGTGGGGCAGAACACTGAAGCTTTCTTT. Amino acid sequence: CASSQVGQNTEAFF.

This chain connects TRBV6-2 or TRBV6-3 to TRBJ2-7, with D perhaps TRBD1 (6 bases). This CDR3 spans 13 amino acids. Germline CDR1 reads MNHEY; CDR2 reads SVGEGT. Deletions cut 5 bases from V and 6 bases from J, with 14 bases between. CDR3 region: CASSGQGQGEQYF. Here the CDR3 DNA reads TGTGCCAGCAGTGGGCAGGGGCAAGGCGAGCAGTACTTC.

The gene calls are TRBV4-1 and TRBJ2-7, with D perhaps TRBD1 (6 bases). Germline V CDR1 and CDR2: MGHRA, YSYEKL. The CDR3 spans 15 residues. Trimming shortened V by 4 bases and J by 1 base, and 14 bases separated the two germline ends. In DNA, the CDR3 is TGCGCCAGCAGCCGGACGGAGCAGGGGTCCTACGAGCAGTACTTC. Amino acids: CASSRTEQGSYEQYF.

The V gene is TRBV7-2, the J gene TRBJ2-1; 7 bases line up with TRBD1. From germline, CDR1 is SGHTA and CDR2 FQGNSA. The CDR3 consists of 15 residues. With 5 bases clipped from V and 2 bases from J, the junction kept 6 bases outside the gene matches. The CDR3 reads CASSPSGTAYNEQFF. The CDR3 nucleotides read TGTGCCAGCAGCCCCTCCGGGACAGCCTACAATGAGCAGTTCTTC.

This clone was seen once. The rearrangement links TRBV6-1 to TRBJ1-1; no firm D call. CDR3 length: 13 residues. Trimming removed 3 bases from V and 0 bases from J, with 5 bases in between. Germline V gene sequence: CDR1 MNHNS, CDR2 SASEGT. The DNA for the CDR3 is TGTGCCAGCAGTGACGGGTTGAACACTGAAGCTTTCTTT. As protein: CASSDGLNTEAFF.

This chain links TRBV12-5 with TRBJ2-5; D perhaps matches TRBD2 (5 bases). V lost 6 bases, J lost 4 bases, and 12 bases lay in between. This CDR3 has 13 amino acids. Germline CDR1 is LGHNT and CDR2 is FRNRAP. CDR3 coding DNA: TGTGCTAGTGGGGTTCGAGAGGGAGAGACCCAGTACTTC. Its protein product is CASGVREGETQYF.

The CDR3 sequence is CASMPRGGETQYF. CDR3 bases: TGTGCCAGTATGCCCCGGGGGGGGGAGACCCAGTACTTC. The chain carries TRBV19 and TRBJ2-5, with 8 bases aligning to TRBD2. Germline V CDR1 and CDR2: LNHDA, SQIVND (reference sequence). CDR3 length: 13 residues. The V gene end was trimmed by 7 bases and the J gene end by 5 bases; junction bases not matched to a gene: 6. Supplemented by reference TRBV19 and TRBJ2-5, the full variable domain reads DGGITQSPKYLFRKEGQNVTLSCEQNLNHDAMYWYRQDPGQGLRLIYYSQIVNDFQKGDIAEGYSVSREKKESFPLTVTSAQKNPTAFYLCASMPRGGETQYFGPGTRLLVL.

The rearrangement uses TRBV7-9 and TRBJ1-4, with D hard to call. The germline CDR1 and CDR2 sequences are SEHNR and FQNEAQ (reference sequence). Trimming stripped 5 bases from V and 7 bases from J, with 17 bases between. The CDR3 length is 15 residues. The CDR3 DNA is TGTGCCAGCAGCCCCGCAAACAGATACGGTGAAAAACTGTTTTTT. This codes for CASSPANRYGEKLFF.

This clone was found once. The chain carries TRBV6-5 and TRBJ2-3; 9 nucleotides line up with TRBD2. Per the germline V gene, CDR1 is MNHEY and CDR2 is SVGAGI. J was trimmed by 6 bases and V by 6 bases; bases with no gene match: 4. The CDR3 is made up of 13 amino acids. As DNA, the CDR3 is TGTGCCAGCAGACCTAGCGGGGCGGATACGCAGTATTTT. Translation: CASRPSGADTQYF.

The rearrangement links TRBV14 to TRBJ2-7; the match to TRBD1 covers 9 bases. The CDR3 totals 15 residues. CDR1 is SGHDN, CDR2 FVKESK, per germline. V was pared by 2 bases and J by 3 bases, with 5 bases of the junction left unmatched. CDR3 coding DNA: TGTGCCAGCAGCCAACCTGGGACAGGGCTCTACGAGCAGTACTTC. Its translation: CASSQPGTGLYEQYF.

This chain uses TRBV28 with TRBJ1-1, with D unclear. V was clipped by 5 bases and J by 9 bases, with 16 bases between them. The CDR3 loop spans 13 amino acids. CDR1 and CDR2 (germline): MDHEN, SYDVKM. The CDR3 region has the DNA TGTGCCAGCAGTCCAGTTCTCGGAGATAAAGCTTTCTTT. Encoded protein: CASSPVLGDKAFF.

DNA for the CDR3: TGTGCCAGCGGTACTAATGGGGCCAACGTCCTGACTTTC. Residues: CASGTNGANVLTF. The genes are TRBV14 and TRBJ2-6; no clear D. Germline values: CDR1 SGHDN, CDR2 FVKESK. This CDR3 is built from 13 residues. The V gene lost 8 bases and the J gene lost 3 bases, with 8 bases spanning the gap.